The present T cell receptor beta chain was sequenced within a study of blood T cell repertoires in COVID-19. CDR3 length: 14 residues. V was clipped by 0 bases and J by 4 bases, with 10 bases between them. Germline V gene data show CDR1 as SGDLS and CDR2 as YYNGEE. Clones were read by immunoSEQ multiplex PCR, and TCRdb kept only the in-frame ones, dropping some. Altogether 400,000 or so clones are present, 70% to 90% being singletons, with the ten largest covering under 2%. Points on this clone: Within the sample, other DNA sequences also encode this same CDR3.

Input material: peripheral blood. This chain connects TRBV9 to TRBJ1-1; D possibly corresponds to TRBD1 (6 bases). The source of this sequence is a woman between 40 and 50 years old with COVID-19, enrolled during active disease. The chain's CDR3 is CASSVGQGSTEAFF. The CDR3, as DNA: TGTGCCAGCAGCGTAGGGCAGGGGAGCACTGAAGCTTTCTTT.